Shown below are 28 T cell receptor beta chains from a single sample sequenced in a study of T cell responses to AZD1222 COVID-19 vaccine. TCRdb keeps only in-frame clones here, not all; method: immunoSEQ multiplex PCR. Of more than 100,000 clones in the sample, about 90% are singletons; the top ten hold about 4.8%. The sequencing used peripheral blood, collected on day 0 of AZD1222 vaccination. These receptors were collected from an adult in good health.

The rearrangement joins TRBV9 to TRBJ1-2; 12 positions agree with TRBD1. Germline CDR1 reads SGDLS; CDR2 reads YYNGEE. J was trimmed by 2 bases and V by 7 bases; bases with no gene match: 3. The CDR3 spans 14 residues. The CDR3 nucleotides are TGTGCCAGCTCTGGGACAGGGGGCAACTATGGCTACACCTTC. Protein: CASSGTGGNYGYTF.

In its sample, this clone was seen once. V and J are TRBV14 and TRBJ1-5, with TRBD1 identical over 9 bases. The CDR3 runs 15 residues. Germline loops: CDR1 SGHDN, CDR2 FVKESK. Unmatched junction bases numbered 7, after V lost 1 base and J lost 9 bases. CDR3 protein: CASSQGDRAQRPQHF. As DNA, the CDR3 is TGTGCCAGCAGCCAAGGGGACAGGGCCCAAAGGCCCCAGCATTTT. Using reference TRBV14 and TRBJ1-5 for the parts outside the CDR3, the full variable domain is EAGVTQFPSHSVIEKGQTVTLRCDPISGHDNLYWYRRVMGKEIKFLLHFVKESKQDESGMPNNRFLAERTGGTYSTLKVQPAELEDSGVYFCASSQGDRAQRPQHFGDGTRLSIL.

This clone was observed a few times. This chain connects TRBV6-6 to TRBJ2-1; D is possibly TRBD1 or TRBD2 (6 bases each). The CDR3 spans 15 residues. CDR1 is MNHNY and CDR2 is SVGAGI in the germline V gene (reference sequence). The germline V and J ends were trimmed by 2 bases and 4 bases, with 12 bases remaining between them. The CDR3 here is CASSYKGGEYNEQFF. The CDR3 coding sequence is TGTGCCAGCAGTTACAAGGGGGGAGAGTACAATGAGCAGTTCTTC.

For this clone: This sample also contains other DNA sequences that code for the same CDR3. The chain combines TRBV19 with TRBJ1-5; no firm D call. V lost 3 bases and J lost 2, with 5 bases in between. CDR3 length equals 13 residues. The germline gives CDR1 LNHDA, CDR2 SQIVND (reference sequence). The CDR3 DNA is TGTGCCAGTAGTATTGGGGGCAATCAGCCCCAGCATTTT. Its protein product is CASSIGGNQPQHF.

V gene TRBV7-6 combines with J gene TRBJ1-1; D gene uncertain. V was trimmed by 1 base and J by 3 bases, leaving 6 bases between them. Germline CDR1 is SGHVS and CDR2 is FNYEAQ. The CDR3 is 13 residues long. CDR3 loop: CASSLEADTEAFF. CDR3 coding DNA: TGTGCCAGCAGCTTAGAGGCGGACACTGAAGCTTTCTTT.

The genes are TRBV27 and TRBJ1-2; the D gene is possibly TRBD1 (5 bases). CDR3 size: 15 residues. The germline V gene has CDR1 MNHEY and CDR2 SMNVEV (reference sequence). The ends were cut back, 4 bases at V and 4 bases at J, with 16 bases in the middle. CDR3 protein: CASSSLPGGGYGYTF. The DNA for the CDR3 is TGTGCCAGCAGTTCCCTACCGGGGGGGGGCTATGGCTACACCTTC.

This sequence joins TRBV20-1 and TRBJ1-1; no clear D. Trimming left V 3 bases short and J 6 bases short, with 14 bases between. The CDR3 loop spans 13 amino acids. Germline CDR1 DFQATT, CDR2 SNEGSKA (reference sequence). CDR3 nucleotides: TGCAGTGCTAGTCCGGTTGGGGTCGCTGAAGCTTTCTTT. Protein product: CSASPVGVAEAFF.

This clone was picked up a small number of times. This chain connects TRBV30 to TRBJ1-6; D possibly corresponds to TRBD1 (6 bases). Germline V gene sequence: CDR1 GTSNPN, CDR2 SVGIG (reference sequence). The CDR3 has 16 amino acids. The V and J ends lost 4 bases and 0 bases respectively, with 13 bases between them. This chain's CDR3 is CAWTGTLSSYNSPLHF. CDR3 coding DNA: TGTGCCTGGACCGGGACATTGAGCTCCTATAATTCACCCCTCCACTTT.

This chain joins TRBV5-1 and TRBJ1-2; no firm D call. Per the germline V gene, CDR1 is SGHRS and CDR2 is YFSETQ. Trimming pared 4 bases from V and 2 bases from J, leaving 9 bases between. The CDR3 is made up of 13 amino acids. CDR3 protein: CASSVTDNYGYTF. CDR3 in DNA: TGCGCCAGCAGCGTCACAGACAACTATGGCTACACCTTC.

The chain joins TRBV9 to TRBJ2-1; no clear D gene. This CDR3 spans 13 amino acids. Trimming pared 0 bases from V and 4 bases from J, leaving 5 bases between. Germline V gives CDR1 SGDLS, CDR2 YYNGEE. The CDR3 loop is CASSVAEYNEQFF. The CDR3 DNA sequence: TGTGCCAGCAGCGTAGCAGAGTACAATGAGCAGTTCTTC.

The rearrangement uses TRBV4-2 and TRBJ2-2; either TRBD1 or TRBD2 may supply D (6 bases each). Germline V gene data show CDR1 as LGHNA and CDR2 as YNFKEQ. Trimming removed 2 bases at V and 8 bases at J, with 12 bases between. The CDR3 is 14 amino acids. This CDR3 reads CASSQNREAGELFF. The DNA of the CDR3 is TGTGCCAGCAGCCAAAACAGGGAGGCAGGGGAGCTGTTTTTT.

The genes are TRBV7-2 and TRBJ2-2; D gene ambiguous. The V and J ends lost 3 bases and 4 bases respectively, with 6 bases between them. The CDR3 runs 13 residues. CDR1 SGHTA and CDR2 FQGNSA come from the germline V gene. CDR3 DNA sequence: TGTGCCAGCAGCTTTACAAGCACCGGGGAGCTGTTTTTT. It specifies CASSFTSTGELFF.

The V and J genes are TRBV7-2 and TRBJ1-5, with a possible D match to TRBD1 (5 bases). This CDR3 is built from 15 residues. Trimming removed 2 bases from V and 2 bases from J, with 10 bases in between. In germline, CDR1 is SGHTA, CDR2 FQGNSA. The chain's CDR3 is CASSLFQGGNQPQHF. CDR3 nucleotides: TGTGCCAGCAGCTTATTTCAGGGAGGCAATCAGCCCCAGCATTTT.

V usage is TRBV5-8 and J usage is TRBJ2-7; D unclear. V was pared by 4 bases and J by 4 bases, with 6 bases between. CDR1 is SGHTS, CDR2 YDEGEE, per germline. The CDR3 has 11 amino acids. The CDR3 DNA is TGTGCCAGCAGCGAGCTATACGAGCAGTACTTC. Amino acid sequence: CASSELYEQYF.

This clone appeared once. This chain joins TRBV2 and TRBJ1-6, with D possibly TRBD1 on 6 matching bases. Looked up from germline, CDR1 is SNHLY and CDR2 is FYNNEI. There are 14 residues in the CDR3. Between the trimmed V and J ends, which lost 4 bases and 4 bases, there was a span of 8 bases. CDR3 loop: CASSADRYNSPLHF. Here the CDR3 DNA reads TGTGCCAGCAGTGCCGACAGGTATAATTCACCCCTCCACTTT.

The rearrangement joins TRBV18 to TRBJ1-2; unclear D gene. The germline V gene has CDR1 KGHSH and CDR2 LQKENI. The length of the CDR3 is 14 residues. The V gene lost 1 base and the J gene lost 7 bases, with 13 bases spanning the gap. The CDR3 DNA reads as TGTGCCAGCTCACCACAAGGACGGCTTGCTGGCTACACCTTC. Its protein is CASSPQGRLAGYTF.

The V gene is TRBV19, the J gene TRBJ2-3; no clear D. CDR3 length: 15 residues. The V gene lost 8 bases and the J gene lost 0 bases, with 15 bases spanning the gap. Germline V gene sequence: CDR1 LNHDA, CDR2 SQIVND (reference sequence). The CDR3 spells CASSPSKSSTDTQYF. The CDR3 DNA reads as TGTGCCAGTTCCCCCTCGAAGTCGAGCACAGATACGCAGTATTTT.

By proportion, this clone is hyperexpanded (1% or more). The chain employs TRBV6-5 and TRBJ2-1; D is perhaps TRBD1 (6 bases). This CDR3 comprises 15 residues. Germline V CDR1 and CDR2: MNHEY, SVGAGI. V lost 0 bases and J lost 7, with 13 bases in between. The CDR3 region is CASSYSGGNLNEQFF. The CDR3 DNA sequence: TGTGCCAGCAGTTACTCAGGGGGAAACTTGAATGAGCAGTTCTTC.

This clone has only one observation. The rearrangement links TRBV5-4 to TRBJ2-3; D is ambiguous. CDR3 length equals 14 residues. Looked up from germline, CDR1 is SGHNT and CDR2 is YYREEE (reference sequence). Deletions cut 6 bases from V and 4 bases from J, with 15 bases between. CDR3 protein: CASTPALTADTQYF. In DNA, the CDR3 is TGTGCCAGCACCCCCGCTTTGACCGCAGATACGCAGTATTTT.

The CDR3 region has the DNA TGTGCCAGCGGCGAAAGGACAGGGGCGAGGCCAATCTGGAACACTGAAGCTTTCTTT. Translated, it gives CASGERTGARPIWNTEAFF. This chain uses TRBV21-1 with TRBJ1-1; the table's D call of TRBD1 was not tested on the DNA. TRBV21-1 constitutes a pseudogene. This CDR3 contains 19 residues.

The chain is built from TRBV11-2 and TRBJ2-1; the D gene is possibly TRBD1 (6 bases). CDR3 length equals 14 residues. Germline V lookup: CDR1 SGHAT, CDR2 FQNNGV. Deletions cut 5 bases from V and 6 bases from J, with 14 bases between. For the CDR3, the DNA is TGTGCCAGCAGCGCGACCAGGGGTGGCAATGAGCAGTTCTTC. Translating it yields CASSATRGGNEQFF.

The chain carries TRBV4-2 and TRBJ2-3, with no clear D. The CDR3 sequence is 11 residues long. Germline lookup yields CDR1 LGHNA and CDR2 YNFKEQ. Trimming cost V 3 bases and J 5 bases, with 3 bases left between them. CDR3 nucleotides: TGTGCCAGCAGCCATGGAGATACGCAGTATTTT. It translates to CASSHGDTQYF.

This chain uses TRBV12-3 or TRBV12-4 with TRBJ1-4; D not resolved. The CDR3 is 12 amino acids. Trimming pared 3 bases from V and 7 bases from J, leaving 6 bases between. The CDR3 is CASSLGSEKLFF. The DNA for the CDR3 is TGTGCCAGCAGTTTGGGCAGTGAAAAACTGTTTTTT.

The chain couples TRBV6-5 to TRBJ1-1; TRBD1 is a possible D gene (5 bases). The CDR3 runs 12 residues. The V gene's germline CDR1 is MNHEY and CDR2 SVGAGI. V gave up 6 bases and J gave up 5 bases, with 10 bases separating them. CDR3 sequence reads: CASRMGVTEAFF. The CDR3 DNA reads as TGTGCCAGCAGGATGGGGGTTACTGAAGCTTTCTTT.

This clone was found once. The CDR3 DNA sequence: TGTGCCAGCAGTGATCGAGGGCCTGGGGAGCAGTTCTTC. Translating gives CASSDRGPGEQFF. This chain links TRBV2 with TRBJ2-1; a weak D match, TRBD2 (5 bases). V was cut by 3 bases and J by 10 bases, with 13 bases left in between. The germline gives CDR1 SNHLY, CDR2 FYNNEI. The CDR3 loop spans 13 amino acids.

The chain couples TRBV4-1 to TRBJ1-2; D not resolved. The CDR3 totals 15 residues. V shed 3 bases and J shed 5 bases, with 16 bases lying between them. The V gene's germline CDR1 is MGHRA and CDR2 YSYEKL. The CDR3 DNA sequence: TGCGCCAGCAGCCACCCACCCCAAGCCCGATATGGCTACACCTTC. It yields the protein CASSHPPQARYGYTF.

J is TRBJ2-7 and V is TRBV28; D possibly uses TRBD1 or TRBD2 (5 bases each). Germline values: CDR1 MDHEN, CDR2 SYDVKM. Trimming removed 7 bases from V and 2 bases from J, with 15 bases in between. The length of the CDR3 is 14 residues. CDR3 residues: CASKVRDGTYEQYF. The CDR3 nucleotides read TGTGCCAGCAAGGTTCGGGACGGGACCTACGAGCAGTACTTC.

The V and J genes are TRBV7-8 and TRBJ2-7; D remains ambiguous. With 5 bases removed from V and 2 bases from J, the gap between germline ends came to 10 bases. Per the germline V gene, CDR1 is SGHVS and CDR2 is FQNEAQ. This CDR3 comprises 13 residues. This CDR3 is CASSLRVAYEQYF. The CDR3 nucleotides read TGTGCCAGCAGCCTCCGGGTGGCCTACGAGCAGTACTTC.